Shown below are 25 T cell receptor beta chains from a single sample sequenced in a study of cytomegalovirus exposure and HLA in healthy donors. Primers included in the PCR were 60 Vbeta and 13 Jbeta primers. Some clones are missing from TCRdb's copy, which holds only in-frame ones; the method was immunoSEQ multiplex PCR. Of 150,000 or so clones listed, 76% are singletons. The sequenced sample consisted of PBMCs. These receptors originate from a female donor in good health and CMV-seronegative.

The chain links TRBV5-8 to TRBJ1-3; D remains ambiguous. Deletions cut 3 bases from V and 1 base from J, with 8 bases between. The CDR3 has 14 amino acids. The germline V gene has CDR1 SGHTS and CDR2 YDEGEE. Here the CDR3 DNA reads TGTGCCAGCAGCTCCCTGAGTTCTGGAAACACCATATATTTT. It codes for CASSSLSSGNTIYF.

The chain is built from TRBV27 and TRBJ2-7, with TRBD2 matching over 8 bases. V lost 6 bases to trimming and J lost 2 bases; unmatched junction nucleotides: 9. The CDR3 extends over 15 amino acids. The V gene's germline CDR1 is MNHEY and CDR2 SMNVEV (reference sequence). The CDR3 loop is CASSAGTRVPYEQYF. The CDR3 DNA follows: TGTGCCAGCAGCGCCGGGACTAGAGTACCCTACGAGCAGTACTTC.

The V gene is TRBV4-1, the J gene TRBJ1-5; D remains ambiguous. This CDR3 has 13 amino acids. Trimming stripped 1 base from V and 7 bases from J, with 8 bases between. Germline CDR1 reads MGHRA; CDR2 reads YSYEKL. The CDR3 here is CASSQALEQPQHF. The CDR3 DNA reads TGCGCCAGCAGCCAAGCCCTAGAACAGCCCCAGCATTTT.

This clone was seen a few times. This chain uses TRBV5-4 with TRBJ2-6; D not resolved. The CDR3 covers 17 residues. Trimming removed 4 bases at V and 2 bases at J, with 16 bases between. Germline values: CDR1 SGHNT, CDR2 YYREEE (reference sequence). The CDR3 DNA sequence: TGTGCCAGCAGCCTGTTTTGGAGTACGACTGGGGCCAACGTCCTGACTTTC. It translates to CASSLFWSTTGANVLTF.

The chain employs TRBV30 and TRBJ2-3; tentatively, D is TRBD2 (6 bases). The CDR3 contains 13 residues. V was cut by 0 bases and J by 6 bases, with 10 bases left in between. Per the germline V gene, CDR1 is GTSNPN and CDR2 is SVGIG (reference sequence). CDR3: CAWSVGLADTQYF. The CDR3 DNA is TGTGCCTGGAGTGTGGGGCTAGCGGATACGCAGTATTTT.

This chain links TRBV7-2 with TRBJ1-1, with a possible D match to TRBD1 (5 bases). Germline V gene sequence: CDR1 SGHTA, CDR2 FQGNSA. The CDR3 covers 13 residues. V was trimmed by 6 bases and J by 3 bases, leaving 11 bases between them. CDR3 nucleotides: TGTGCCAGCAGGTTGGAGGGGTACACTGAAGCTTTCTTT. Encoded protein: CASRLEGYTEAFF.

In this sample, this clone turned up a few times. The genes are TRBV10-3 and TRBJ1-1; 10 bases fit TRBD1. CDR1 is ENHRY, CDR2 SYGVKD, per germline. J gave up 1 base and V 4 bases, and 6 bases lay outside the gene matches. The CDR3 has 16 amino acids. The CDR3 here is CAISAGTGAPNTEAFF. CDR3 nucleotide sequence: TGTGCCATCAGTGCCGGGACAGGGGCTCCGAACACTGAAGCTTTCTTT.

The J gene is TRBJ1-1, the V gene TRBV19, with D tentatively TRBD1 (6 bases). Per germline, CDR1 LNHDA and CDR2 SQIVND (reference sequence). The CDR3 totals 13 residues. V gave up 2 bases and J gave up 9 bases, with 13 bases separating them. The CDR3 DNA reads TGTGCCAGTAGTATAACAGGGTTCTCGCAAGCTTTCTTT. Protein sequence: CASSITGFSQAFF.

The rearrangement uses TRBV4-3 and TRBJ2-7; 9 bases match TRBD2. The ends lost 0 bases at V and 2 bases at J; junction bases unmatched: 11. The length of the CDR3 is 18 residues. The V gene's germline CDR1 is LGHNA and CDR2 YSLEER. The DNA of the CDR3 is TGCGCCAGCAGCCAAGAGTTCTCCCGGGCTAGCGGGGCCTACGAGCAGTACTTC. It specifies CASSQEFSRASGAYEQYF.

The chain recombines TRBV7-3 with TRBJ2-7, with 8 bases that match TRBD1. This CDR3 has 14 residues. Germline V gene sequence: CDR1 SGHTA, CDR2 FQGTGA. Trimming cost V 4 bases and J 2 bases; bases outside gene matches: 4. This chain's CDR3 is CASSSGQGPYEQYF. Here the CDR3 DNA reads TGTGCCAGCAGCTCCGGACAGGGCCCCTACGAGCAGTACTTC.

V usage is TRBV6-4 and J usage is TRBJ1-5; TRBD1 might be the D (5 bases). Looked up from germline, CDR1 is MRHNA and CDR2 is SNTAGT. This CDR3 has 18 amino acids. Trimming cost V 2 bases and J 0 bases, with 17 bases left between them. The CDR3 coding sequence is TGTGCCAGCAGTGACGTCAGAGGGACTGACTATAGCAATCAGCCCCAGCATTTT. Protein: CASSDVRGTDYSNQPQHF.

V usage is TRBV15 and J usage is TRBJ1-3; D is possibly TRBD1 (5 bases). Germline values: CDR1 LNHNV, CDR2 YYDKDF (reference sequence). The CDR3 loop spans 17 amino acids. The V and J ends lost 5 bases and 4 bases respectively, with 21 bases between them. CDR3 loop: CATSPSGLVGPGNTIYF. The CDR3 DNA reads TGTGCCACCAGCCCATCGGGACTCGTTGGGCCCGGAAACACCATATATTTT.

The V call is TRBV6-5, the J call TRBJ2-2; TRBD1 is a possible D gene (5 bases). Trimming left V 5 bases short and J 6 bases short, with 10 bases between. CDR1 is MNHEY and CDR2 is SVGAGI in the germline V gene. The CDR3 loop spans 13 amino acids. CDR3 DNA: TGTGCCAGCAGTCTCAGGGTGGCCGGGGAGCTGTTTTTT. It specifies CASSLRVAGELFF.

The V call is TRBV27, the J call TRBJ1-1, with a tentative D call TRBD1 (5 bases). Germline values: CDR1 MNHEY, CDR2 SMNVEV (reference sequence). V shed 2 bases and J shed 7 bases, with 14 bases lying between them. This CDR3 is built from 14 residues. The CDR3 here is CASSLGGGIIEAFF. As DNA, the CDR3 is TGTGCCAGCAGTTTAGGGGGGGGTATAATTGAAGCTTTCTTT.

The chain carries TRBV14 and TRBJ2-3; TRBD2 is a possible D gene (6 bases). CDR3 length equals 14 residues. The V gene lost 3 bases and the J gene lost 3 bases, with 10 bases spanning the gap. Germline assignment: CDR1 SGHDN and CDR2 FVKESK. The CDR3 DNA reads TGTGCCAGCAGCCAGTTTGGGGGGACAGATACGCAGTATTTT. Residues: CASSQFGGTDTQYF.

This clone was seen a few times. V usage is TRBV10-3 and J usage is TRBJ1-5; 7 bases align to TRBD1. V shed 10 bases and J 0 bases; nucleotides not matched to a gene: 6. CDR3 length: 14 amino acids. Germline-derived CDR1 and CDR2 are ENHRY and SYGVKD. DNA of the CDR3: TGTGCCACCAGGGACAGTGATAGCAATCAGCCCCAGCATTTT. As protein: CATRDSDSNQPQHF.

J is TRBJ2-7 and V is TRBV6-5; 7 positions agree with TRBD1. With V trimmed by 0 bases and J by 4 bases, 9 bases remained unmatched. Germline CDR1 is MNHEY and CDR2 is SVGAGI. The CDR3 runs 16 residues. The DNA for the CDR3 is TGTGCCAGCAGTTACTCAAGGGGACAGAGGTCTTACGAGCAGTACTTC. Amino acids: CASSYSRGQRSYEQYF.

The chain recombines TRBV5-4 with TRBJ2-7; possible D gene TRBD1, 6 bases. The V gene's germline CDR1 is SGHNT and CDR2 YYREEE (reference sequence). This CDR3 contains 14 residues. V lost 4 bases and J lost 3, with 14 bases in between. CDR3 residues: CASSVTGALYEQYF. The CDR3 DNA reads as TGTGCCAGCAGCGTGACAGGTGCCCTCTACGAGCAGTACTTC.

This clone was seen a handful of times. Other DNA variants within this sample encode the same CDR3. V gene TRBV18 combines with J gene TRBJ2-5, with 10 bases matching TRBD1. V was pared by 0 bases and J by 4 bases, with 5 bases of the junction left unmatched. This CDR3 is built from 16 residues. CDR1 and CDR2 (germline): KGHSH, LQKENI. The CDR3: CASSPPWTGGSETQYF. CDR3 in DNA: TGTGCCAGCTCACCACCCTGGACAGGGGGTTCAGAGACCCAGTACTTC.

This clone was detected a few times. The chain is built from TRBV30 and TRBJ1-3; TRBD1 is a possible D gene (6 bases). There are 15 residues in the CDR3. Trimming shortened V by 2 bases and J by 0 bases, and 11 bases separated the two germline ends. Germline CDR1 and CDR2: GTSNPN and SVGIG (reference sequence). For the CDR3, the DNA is TGTGCCTGGAGTCGGACAGCAAGCTCTGGAAACACCATATATTTT. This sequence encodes CAWSRTASSGNTIYF.

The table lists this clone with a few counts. The CDR3 DNA sequence: TGCGCCAGCAGCCAACCAAGCGGGGGGGTAAACATTCAGTACTTC. This sequence encodes CASSQPSGGVNIQYF. This rearrangement joins TRBV4-3 to TRBJ2-4; TRBD2 aligns across 10 bases. Germline V gene lookup returns CDR1 LGHNA and CDR2 YSLEER. V shed 2 bases and J 6 bases; nucleotides not matched to a gene: 4. This CDR3 has 15 residues.

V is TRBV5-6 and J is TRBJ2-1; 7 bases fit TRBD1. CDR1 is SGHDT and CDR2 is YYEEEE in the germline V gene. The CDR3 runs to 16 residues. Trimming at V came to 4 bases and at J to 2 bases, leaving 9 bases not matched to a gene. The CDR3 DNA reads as TGTGCCAGCAGCGGTGGCTCCGGGACAGCCTACAATGAGCAGTTCTTC. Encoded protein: CASSGGSGTAYNEQFF. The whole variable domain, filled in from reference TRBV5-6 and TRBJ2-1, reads DAGVTQSPTHLIKTRGQQVTLRCSPKSGHDTVSWYQQALGQGPQFIFQYYEEEERQRGNFPDRFSGHQFPNYSSELNVNALLLGDSALYLCASSGGSGTAYNEQFFGPGTRLTVL.

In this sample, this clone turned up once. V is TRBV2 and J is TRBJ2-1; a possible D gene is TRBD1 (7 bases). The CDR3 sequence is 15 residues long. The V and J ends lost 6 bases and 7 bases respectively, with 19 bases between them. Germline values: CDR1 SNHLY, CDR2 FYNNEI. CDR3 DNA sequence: TGTGCCAGCAGGGATCCAGGGGGGCACACGAATGAGCAGTTCTTC. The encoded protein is CASRDPGGHTNEQFF. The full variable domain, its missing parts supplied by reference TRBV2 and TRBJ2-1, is EPEVTQTPSHQVTQMGQEVILRCVPISNHLYFYWYRQILGQKVEFLVSFYNNEISEKSEIFDDQFSVERPDGSNFTLKIRSTKLEDSAMYFCASRDPGGHTNEQFFGPGTRLTVL.

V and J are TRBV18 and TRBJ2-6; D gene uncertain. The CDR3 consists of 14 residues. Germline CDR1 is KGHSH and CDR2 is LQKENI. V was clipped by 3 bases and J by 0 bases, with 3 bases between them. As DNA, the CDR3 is TGTGCCAGCTCACCTAACTCTGGGGCCAACGTCCTGACTTTC. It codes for CASSPNSGANVLTF.

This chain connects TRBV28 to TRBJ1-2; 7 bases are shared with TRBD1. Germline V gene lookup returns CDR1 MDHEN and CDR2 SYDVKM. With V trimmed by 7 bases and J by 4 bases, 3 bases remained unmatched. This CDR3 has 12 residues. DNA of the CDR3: TGTGCCAGCAACGACAGGGTCTATGGCTACACCTTC. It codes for CASNDRVYGYTF.